This TCR beta chain stems from a study of CD8 T cells in ankylosing spondylitis. Study outcomes and limitations: Seemingly characteristic of ankylosing spondylitis blood was a TCR beta motif consisting of about 8 highly homologous variants.

Via MiXCR, TCRdb re-called the 5' RACE reads, giving one row per CDR3 protein. The table lists 200,000 to 250,000 distinct CDR3 sequences, around 16% of them singletons. This clonotype came up a few times. The antigen is unknown. V trimming: 1 base; J trimming: 3 bases; junction bases outside the gene matches: 17. Germline-derived CDR1 and CDR2 are LGHDT and YNNKEL (reference sequence). This CDR3 contains 21 residues. Sample: blood, either unsorted or a sorted T cell fraction (not recorded which). This receptor was obtained from a male donor with ankylosing spondylitis. J is TRBJ2-3 and V is TRBV3-1; 12 bases align to TRBD2. The CDR3 is CASSQVGSGRTSGTWTDTQYF. The CDR3 DNA reads TGTGCCAGCAGCCAAGTCGGGTCAGGGAGGACTAGCGGGACGTGGACAGATACGCAGTATTTT.